A few counts support the clone carrying this T cell receptor beta chain. Its target is unknown. This sample was taken from a study of radiotherapy plus CTLA-4 blockade in lung cancer. Background on the study: Among all patients, about 19% showed objective responses, while 30% to 35% had disease control. General observations from the study: Early blood T cell clone dynamics, with interferon-beta, were reported to best predict response.

The assay was immunoSEQ multiplex PCR, and TCRdb's table has in-frame clones only and misses some. The sample consists of some 67,000 clones, around 77% of them appearing once. The CDR3 length is 15 residues. Looked up from germline, CDR1 is SGDLS and CDR2 is YYNGEE. Trimming pared 2 bases from V and 4 bases from J, leaving 13 bases between. The rearrangement links TRBV9 to TRBJ2-1, with a possible D match to TRBD2 (6 bases). The TCR sequence derives from a human donor with non-small cell lung cancer whose response to radiotherapy plus ipilimumab could not be evaluated. Some clones in this sample may be carry-over from other donors' samples. Sequencing used peripheral blood, obtained from a patient treated with radiotherapy plus ipilimumab. CDR3 sequence: CASSVGGDVYNEQFF. Written as DNA, the CDR3 is TGTGCCAGCAGCGTGGGCGGGGACGTGTACAATGAGCAGTTCTTC.